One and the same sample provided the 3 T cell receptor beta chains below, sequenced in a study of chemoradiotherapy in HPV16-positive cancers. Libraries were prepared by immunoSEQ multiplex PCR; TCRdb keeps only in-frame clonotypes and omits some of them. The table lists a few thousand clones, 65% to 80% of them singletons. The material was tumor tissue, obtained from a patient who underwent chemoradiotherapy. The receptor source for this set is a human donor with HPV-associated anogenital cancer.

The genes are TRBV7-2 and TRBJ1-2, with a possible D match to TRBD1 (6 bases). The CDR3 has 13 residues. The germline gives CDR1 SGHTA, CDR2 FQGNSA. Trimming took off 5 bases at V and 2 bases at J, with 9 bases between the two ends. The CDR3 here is CASSTGTNYGYTF. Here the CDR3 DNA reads TGTGCCAGCAGCACCGGGACAAACTATGGCTACACCTTC.

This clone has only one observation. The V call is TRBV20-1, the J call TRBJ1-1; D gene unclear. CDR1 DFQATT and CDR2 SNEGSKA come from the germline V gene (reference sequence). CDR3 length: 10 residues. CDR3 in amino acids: CLRGRTEAFF. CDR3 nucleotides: TGCCTTCGAGGACGGACGGAAGCTTTCTTT.

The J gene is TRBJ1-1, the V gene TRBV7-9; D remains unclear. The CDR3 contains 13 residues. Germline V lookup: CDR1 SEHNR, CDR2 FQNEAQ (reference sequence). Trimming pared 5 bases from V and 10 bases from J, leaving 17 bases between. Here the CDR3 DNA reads TGTGCCAGCAGCCCCTTCGGAGATTGGATAGCTTTCTTT. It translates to CASSPFGDWIAFF.